The 30 T cell receptor beta chains listed next were all sequenced from one sample in a study of siplizumab effects on memory and regulatory T cells. Some clones are missing from TCRdb's copy, which holds only in-frame ones; the method was immunoSEQ multiplex PCR. This sample has approximately 50,000 clones, with roughly 92% found just once. Source material: CD8+ T cells sorted from blood. The receptor set was obtained from a human donor in good health.

The chain has TRBV7-8 and TRBJ1-6, with D possibly being TRBD1 (6 bases). CDR1 is SGHVS and CDR2 is FQNEAQ in the germline V gene. This CDR3 contains 15 residues. V lost 5 bases to trimming and J lost 7 bases, with 15 bases between them. CDR3 DNA: TGTGCCAGCAGCGCGTACACGGGGGCCAATTCACCCCTCCACTTT. As protein: CASSAYTGANSPLHF.

In this sample, this clone turned up once. The chain joins TRBV7-3 to TRBJ1-1; weak D call: TRBD1 (5 bases). This CDR3 contains 13 residues. V was cut by 3 bases and J by 7 bases, with 12 bases left in between. Germline CDR1 is SGHTA and CDR2 is FQGTGA. The CDR3 sequence: CASSFFVDSEAFF. For the CDR3, the DNA is TGTGCCAGCAGCTTTTTCGTTGACAGTGAAGCTTTCTTT. The complete variable domain, with remaining parts taken from reference TRBV7-3 and TRBJ1-1, reads GAGVSQTPSNKVTEKGKYVELRCDPISGHTALYWYRQSLGQGPEFLIYFQGTGAADDSGLPNDRFFAVRPEGSVSTLKIQRTERGDSAVYLCASSFFVDSEAFFGQGTRLTVV.

This rearrangement joins TRBV27 to TRBJ2-1; no firm D call. The CDR3 sequence is 13 residues long. V dropped 4 bases and J dropped 7 bases, with 11 bases sitting between them. Germline CDR1 is MNHEY and CDR2 is SMNVEV (reference sequence). CDR3 loop: CASSYSLGNEQFF. CDR3 sequence (DNA): TGTGCCAGCAGTTACAGCCTTGGGAATGAGCAGTTCTTC.

This CDR3 reads CASSFWTAGYSNQPQHF. For the CDR3, the DNA is TGTGCCAGCAGTTTTTGGACAGCTGGATATAGCAATCAGCCCCAGCATTTT. The rearrangement uses TRBV28 and TRBJ1-5; the D gene is possibly TRBD1 (6 bases). The CDR3 totals 17 residues. V was trimmed by 3 bases and J by 0 bases, leaving 15 bases between them. Germline values: CDR1 MDHEN, CDR2 SYDVKM.

The chain has TRBV19 and TRBJ2-7; 11 bases fit TRBD2. The V and J ends lost 5 bases and 3 bases, in that order; junction bases with no gene match: 9. Germline loops: CDR1 LNHDA, CDR2 SQIVND (reference sequence). The CDR3 covers 16 residues. CDR3 nucleotide sequence: TGTGCCAGTAGTCCCGGACAGGGACTAGCGGTCTACGAGCAGTACTTC. Encoded protein: CASSPGQGLAVYEQYF.

The V gene is TRBV7-2, the J gene TRBJ1-2; D gene unclear. The CDR3 spans 15 residues. The germline CDR1 and CDR2 sequences are SGHTA and FQGNSA. The V and J ends lost 5 bases and 4 bases respectively, with 17 bases between them. CDR3: CASSPGGGPAYGYTF. CDR3 DNA sequence: TGTGCCAGCAGCCCCGGAGGCGGCCCAGCCTATGGCTACACCTTC.

The V and J genes are TRBV11-1 and TRBJ2-1, with D perhaps matching TRBD2 (6 bases). This CDR3 spans 13 amino acids. Germline V gene lookup returns CDR1 SGHAT and CDR2 FQDESV (reference sequence). V lost 5 bases, J lost 10 bases, and 15 bases lay in between. DNA of the CDR3: TGTGCCAGCAGCCGACTAGGCGTCGACGAGCAGTTCTTC. Encoded protein: CASSRLGVDEQFF.

This sequence joins TRBV28 and TRBJ1-1, with a tentative D call TRBD1 (6 bases). Germline V gives CDR1 MDHEN, CDR2 SYDVKM. V gave up 2 bases and J gave up 7 bases, with 20 bases separating them. The CDR3 extends over 16 amino acids. The CDR3 coding sequence is TGTGCCAGCAGTTTACCTGACAGGTCCGGCCGCCATGAAGCTTTCTTT. It codes for CASSLPDRSGRHEAFF.

V usage is TRBV11-2 and J usage is TRBJ2-5; D may match TRBD1 or TRBD2 (5 bases each). The CDR3 is made up of 15 amino acids. Trimming took off 6 bases at V and 0 bases at J, with 14 bases between the two ends. In germline, CDR1 is SGHAT, CDR2 FQNNGV. CDR3 DNA: TGTGCCAGCAGGCAACACCGGGGCCACCAAGAGACCCAGTACTTC. Protein sequence: CASRQHRGHQETQYF.

This clone was recorded once. The CDR3 bases are TGTGCCAGCAGCAACAGGGAGTTCGCTTCTAACTATGGCTACACCTTC. The encoded protein is CASSNREFASNYGYTF. The rearrangement joins TRBV7-8 to TRBJ1-2, with TRBD1 as a possible D gene (6 bases). This CDR3 has 16 amino acids. V lost 5 bases to trimming and J lost 0 bases, with 16 bases between them. Germline CDR1 and CDR2: SGHVS and FQNEAQ. The entire variable domain, with the rest obtained from reference TRBV7-8 and TRBJ1-2, is as follows: GAGVSQSPRYKVAKRGQDVALRCDPISGHVSLFWYQQALGQGPEFLTYFQNEAQLDKSGLPSDRFFAERPEGSVSTLKIQRTQQEDSAVYLCASSNREFASNYGYTFGSGTRLTVV.

This chain joins TRBV6-1 and TRBJ1-5; no firm D call. In germline, CDR1 is MNHNS, CDR2 SASEGT. The ends were cut back, 8 bases at V and 5 bases at J, with 7 bases in the middle. The CDR3 runs 11 residues. The CDR3 region is CASSTDQPQHF. The CDR3 nucleotides read TGTGCCAGCTCGACGGATCAGCCCCAGCATTTT.

The J gene is TRBJ2-1, the V gene TRBV4-2, with D unresolved. Germline CDR1 LGHNA, CDR2 YNFKEQ. Deletions cut 3 bases from V and 7 bases from J, with 7 bases between. This CDR3 contains 12 residues. The CDR3 nucleotides are TGTGCCAGCAGCCAGGCGGTGAATGAGCAGTTCTTC. Residues: CASSQAVNEQFF.

The chain uses TRBV6-5 and TRBJ2-7; 8 nucleotides line up with TRBD1. Germline V CDR1 and CDR2: MNHEY, SVGAGI. The CDR3 is 15 amino acids. V shed 2 bases, J shed 0 bases, and the junction held 3 bases outside the gene matches. This CDR3 is CASSYGQGPSYEQYF. The CDR3, as DNA: TGTGCCAGCAGTTACGGACAGGGTCCCTCCTACGAGCAGTACTTC.

This rearrangement joins TRBV6-5 to TRBJ2-1; D not resolved. The germline V gene has CDR1 MNHEY and CDR2 SVGAGI. The length of the CDR3 is 11 residues. The V end was cut by 6 bases, the J end by 14 bases, with 14 bases between. The CDR3 loop is CASSYQYTEFF. The CDR3 DNA reads TGTGCCAGCAGCTACCAGTACACGGAGTTCTTC.

The chain uses TRBV5-6 and TRBJ1-1; D not resolved. CDR1 is SGHDT, CDR2 YYEEEE, per germline. V was trimmed by 0 bases and J by 11 bases, leaving 11 bases between them. The CDR3 length is 12 residues. DNA for the CDR3: TGTGCCAGCAGCTTGGCCACAATGAGGGCTTTCTTT. Protein sequence: CASSLATMRAFF. Based on the CDR3 plus reference TRBV5-6 and TRBJ1-1, the full variable domain is DAGVTQSPTHLIKTRGQQVTLRCSPKSGHDTVSWYQQALGQGPQFIFQYYEEEERQRGNFPDRFSGHQFPNYSSELNVNALLLGDSALYLCASSLATMRAFFGQGTRLTVV.

The rearrangement links TRBV11-2 to TRBJ1-1; no clear D gene. The V end was cut by 1 base, the J end by 4 bases, with 10 bases between. From germline, CDR1 is SGHAT and CDR2 FQNNGV. The CDR3 loop spans 14 amino acids. Here the CDR3 reads CASSLAVGGTEAFF. CDR3 DNA: TGTGCCAGCAGCTTAGCAGTGGGTGGCACTGAAGCTTTCTTT.

J is TRBJ1-5 and V is TRBV5-5; D gene uncertain. V gave up 4 bases and J gave up 0 bases, with 14 bases separating them. Per germline, CDR1 SGHKS and CDR2 YYEKEE (reference sequence). The CDR3 length is 16 residues. CDR3 nucleotide sequence: TGTGCCAGCAGCCCCGAGGTGGGATATAGCAATCAGCCCCAGCATTTT. This encodes CASSPEVGYSNQPQHF.

About this clone: The sample carries other DNA sequences with the same CDR3. The rearrangement links TRBV5-1 to TRBJ2-7; D not resolved. The CDR3 runs 11 residues. Trimming shortened V by 0 bases and J by 3 bases, and 1 base separated the two germline ends. Germline V lookup: CDR1 SGHRS, CDR2 YFSETQ. CDR3 DNA sequence: TGCGCCAGCAGCTTGGGCTACGAGCAGTACTTC. It codes for CASSLGYEQYF.

The gene calls are TRBV19 and TRBJ2-3, with 9 bases that match TRBD2. Germline V gene lookup returns CDR1 LNHDA and CDR2 SQIVND (reference sequence). The V segment lost 7 bases and the J segment 2 bases; nucleotides outside the gene matches: 7. The CDR3 is made up of 15 amino acids. CDR3 coding DNA: TGTGCCAGTACCGTAGCGGGAGTATTCACAGATACGCAGTATTTT. Translation: CASTVAGVFTDTQYF.

The V and J genes are TRBV19 and TRBJ2-1, with D possibly TRBD2 on 6 matching bases. With 3 bases removed from V and 6 bases from J, the gap between germline ends came to 21 bases. Germline CDR1 reads LNHDA; CDR2 reads SQIVND (reference sequence). The CDR3 sequence is 17 residues long. The CDR3 here is CASSISFPGLTSNEQFF. CDR3 DNA sequence: TGTGCCAGTAGTATTTCCTTCCCGGGACTGACAAGCAATGAGCAGTTCTTC.

The chain links TRBV9 to TRBJ2-1; TRBD2 aligns across 13 bases. With V trimmed by 5 bases and J by 4 bases, 6 bases remained unmatched. Germline V gives CDR1 SGDLS, CDR2 YYNGEE. The CDR3 is 16 residues long. For the CDR3, the DNA is TGTGCCAGCAGTTTGGGACTAGCGGGAAGTTACAATGAGCAGTTCTTC. Protein sequence: CASSLGLAGSYNEQFF.

The chain links TRBV27 to TRBJ1-2, with 8 bases that match TRBD1. CDR3 length: 16 amino acids. In germline, CDR1 is MNHEY, CDR2 SMNVEV (reference sequence). Trimming cost V 0 bases and J 4 bases; bases outside gene matches: 7. The CDR3: CASSLSRTGQFYGYTF. CDR3 coding DNA: TGTGCCAGCAGTTTATCGAGGACAGGGCAATTCTATGGCTACACCTTC.

This chain connects TRBV6-4 to TRBJ2-1, with D unresolved. The V and J ends lost 0 bases and 3 bases respectively, with 6 bases between them. This CDR3 contains 14 residues. The germline gives CDR1 MRHNA, CDR2 SNTAGT. CDR3 loop: CASSDSTDYNEQFF. In DNA form, the CDR3 reads TGTGCCAGCAGTGACTCTACTGACTACAATGAGCAGTTCTTC.

In its sample, this clone is medium-sized. This chain connects TRBV6-1 to TRBJ2-1; D assignment may be TRBD1 or TRBD2 (5 bases each). The CDR3 runs to 13 residues. Between the trimmed V and J ends, which lost 4 bases and 10 bases, there was a span of 14 bases. CDR1 and CDR2 from the germline V gene are MNHNS and SASEGT. For the CDR3, the DNA is TGTGCCAGCAGTGTAAACGGGGCGCACGAGCAGTTCTTC. Amino acids: CASSVNGAHEQFF.

In nucleotides, the CDR3 is TGTGCCAGCAGCTTGGGGAGCAGCGGGAGGTCACAAATTAACACCGGGGAGCTGTTTTTT. Translation gives CASSLGSSGRSQINTGELFF. V and J are TRBV5-4 and TRBJ2-2; 9 positions match TRBD2. The length of the CDR3 is 20 residues. Trimming at V came to 0 bases and at J to 2 bases, leaving 14 bases not matched to a gene. Germline-derived CDR1 and CDR2 are SGHNT and YYREEE (reference sequence).

This clone was observed a single time. The chain employs TRBV6-1 and TRBJ2-7; D possibly uses TRBD1 or TRBD2 (5 bases each). This CDR3 is built from 15 residues. Looked up from germline, CDR1 is MNHNS and CDR2 is SASEGT. With 0 bases removed from V and 2 bases from J, the gap between germline ends came to 11 bases. CDR3 amino acids: CASSEAGTETYEQYF. CDR3 coding DNA: TGTGCCAGCAGTGAAGCCGGGACGGAGACCTACGAGCAGTACTTC.

This chain uses TRBV9 with TRBJ2-7, with 9 bases identical to TRBD2. V was pared by 3 bases and J by 1 base, with 2 bases of the junction left unmatched. The CDR3 length is 14 residues. Germline CDR1 is SGDLS and CDR2 is YYNGEE. In nucleotides, the CDR3 is TGTGCCAGCAGCGCGACTAGCGGTTCCTACGAGCAGTACTTC. Translating it yields CASSATSGSYEQYF.

The gene calls are TRBV4-1 and TRBJ2-7; 7 bases are a match to TRBD2. CDR1 and CDR2 (germline): MGHRA, YSYEKL. With 1 base clipped from V and 3 bases from J, the junction kept 9 bases outside the gene matches. This CDR3 region has 16 residues. CDR3: CASSQGLPERGYEQYF. The CDR3 DNA follows: TGCGCCAGCAGCCAAGGCCTGCCGGAGCGGGGCTACGAGCAGTACTTC.

For this clone: Additional DNA sequences in this sample encode the identical CDR3. The chain employs TRBV27 and TRBJ2-7, with D hard to call. The CDR3 sequence is 13 residues long. V lost 2 bases to trimming and J lost 1 base, with 6 bases between them. Germline loops: CDR1 MNHEY, CDR2 SMNVEV (reference sequence). The CDR3 sequence: CASSLGGSYEQYF. DNA of the CDR3: TGTGCCAGCAGTTTAGGTGGATCCTACGAGCAGTACTTC.

The chain recombines TRBV15 with TRBJ1-1; tentatively, D is TRBD1 (6 bases). Germline CDR1 reads LNHNV; CDR2 reads YYDKDF (reference sequence). The CDR3 runs to 15 residues. V lost 5 bases and J 5 bases, leaving 18 bases between the germline ends. The CDR3 region has the DNA TGTGCCACCAGCCTACGGGGGGGGCCAGGTACTGAAGCTTTCTTT. Translated: CATSLRGGPGTEAFF.